This T cell receptor (beta chain) derives from a study of radiation and T cells in renal cell carcinoma. Germline loops: CDR1 SNHLY, CDR2 FYNNEI. V shed 8 bases and J shed 2 bases, with 13 bases lying between them. The CDR3 totals 14 residues. Time point meaning: blood 4 weeks post-SBRT, at nephrectomy. Treatment reported: 15 Gy SBRT to primary tumor, nephrectomy 4 weeks later. Assay used: immunoSEQ multiplex PCR; TCRdb lists only in-frame clones, some missing. The repertoire holds around 180,000 clones, roughly nine tenths seen once, with about 11% in the top ten. The chain joins TRBV2 to TRBJ1-3, with a weak D call TRBD1 (5 bases). The sequence came from a woman aged 50 to 60 with renal cell carcinoma. This specimen consisted of blood, obtained from a patient whose treatment included radiotherapy and nephrectomy. This chain's CDR3 is CASGEGFAGNTIYF. The CDR3 region has the DNA TGTGCCAGCGGCGAGGGGTTTGCTGGAAACACCATATATTTT.